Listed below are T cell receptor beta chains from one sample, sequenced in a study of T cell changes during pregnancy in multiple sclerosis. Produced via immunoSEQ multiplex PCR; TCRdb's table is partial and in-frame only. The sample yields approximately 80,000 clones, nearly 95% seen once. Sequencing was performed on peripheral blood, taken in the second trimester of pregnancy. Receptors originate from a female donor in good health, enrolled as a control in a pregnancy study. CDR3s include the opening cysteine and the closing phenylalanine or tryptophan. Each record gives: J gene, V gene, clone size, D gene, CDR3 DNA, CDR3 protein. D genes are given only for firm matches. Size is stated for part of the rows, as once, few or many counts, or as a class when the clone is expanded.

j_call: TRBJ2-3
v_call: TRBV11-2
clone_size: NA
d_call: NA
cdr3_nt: TGTGCCAGCAGCAGCCTCTCTGGCGGGTCTTACACAGATACGCAGTATTTT
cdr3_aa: CASSSLSGGSYTDTQYF

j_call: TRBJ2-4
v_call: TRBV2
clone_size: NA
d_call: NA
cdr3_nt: TGTGCCAGCACCCCGGCGGCGGAGTACATTCAGTACTTC
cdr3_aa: CASTPAAEYIQYF

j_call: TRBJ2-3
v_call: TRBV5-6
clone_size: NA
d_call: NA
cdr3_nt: TGTGCCAGCAGCCCCGGGACACAAAGCACAGATACGCAGTATTTT
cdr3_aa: CASSPGTQSTDTQYF

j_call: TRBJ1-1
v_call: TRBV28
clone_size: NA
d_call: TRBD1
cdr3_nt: TGTGCCAGCAGTTCCTACAGGGGGACTGAAGCTTTCTTT
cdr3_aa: CASSSYRGTEAFF

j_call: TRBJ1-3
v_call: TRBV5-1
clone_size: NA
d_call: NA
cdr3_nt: TGCGCCAGCAGCAGTACAGGGTGGAGCACCATATATTTT
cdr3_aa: CASSSTGWSTIYF

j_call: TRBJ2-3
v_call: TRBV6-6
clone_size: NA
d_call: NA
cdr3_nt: TGTGCCAGCAGTTACTCAGGCAGGGCGAGAGGAGATACGCAGTATTTT
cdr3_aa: CASSYSGRARGDTQYF

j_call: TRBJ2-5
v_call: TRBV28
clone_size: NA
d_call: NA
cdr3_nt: TGTGCCAGCAGTTTACCAGGGCGAGAGACCCAGTACTTC
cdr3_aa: CASSLPGRETQYF

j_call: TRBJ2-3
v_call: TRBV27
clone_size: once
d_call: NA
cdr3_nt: TGTGCCAGCAGGAGACCGGGAGCCAACACAGATACGCAGTATTTT
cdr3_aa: CASRRPGANTDTQYF

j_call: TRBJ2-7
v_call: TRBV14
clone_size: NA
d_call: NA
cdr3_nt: TGTGCCAGCAGTCAAGGGGGGCGGATCTACGAGCAGTACTTC
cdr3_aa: CASSQGGRIYEQYF

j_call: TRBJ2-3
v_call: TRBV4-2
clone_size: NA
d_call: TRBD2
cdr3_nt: TGTGCCAGCAGCCCCATCGCTAGCGGCCCAGATACGCAGTATTTT
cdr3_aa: CASSPIASGPDTQYF

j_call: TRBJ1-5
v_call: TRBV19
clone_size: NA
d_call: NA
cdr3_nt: TGTGCCAGTAGTATCCGGTCCCAGGGACAGCCCCAGCATTTT
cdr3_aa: CASSIRSQGQPQHF

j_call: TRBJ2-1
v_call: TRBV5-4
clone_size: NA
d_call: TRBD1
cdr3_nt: TGTGCCAGCAGCTTAAGGGACAGGGGATACAATGAGCAGTTCTTC
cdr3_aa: CASSLRDRGYNEQFF

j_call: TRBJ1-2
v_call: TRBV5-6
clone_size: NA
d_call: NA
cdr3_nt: TGTGCCAGCAGCTTGTCGGGGAACTATGGCTACACCTTC
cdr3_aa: CASSLSGNYGYTF

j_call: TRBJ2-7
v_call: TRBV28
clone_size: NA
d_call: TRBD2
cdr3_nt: TGTGCCAGCAGTCAGCCGGGACTAGACTACGAGCAGTACTTC
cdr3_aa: CASSQPGLDYEQYF

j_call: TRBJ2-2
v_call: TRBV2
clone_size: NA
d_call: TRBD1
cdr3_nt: TGTGCCAGCAGTGGGACAGGGGGCTACACCGGGGAGCTGTTTTTT
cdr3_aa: CASSGTGGYTGELFF

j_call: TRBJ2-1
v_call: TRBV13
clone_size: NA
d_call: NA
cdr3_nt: TGTGCCAGCAGCTTAGGACTAAACAATGAGCAGTTCTTC
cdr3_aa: CASSLGLNNEQFF

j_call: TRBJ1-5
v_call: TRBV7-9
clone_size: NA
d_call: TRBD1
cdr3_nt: TGTGCCAGCAGCCCCCAGGGACAGATTCAGCCCCAGCATTTT
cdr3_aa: CASSPQGQIQPQHF

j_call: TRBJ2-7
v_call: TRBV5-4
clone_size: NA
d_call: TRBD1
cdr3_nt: TGTGCCAGCAGCACACCGGGACAGGACCTTGCGGGCTACGAGCAGTACTTC
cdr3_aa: CASSTPGQDLAGYEQYF

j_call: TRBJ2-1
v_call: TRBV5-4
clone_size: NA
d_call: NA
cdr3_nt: TGTGCCAGCAGCAGTCAGACCACAGGGCGCGAGCAGTTCTTC
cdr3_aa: CASSSQTTGREQFF

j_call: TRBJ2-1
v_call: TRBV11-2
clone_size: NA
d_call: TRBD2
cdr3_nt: TGTGCCAGCAGCTTACTAAGGAGCGGGGATCCCTACAATGAGCAGTTCTTC
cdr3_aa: CASSLLRSGDPYNEQFF

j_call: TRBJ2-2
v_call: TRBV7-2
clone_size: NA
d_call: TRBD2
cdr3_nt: TGTGCCACCGGACTAGGAGGGGACACCGGGGAGCTGTTTTTT
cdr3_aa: CATGLGGDTGELFF

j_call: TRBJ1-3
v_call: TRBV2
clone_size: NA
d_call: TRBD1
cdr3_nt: TGTGCCAGCTTGGGGGACAGGGCAGAAAACACCATATATTTT
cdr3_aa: CASLGDRAENTIYF

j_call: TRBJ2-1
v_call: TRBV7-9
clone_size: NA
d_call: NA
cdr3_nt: TGTGCCAGCAGCCAAAGCGGTGAGCAGTTCTTC
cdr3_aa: CASSQSGEQFF

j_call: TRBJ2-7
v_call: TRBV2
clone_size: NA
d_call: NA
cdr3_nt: TGTGCCAGCAGTGAAAGGCAGGTCTCCTACGAGCAGTACTTC
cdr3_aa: CASSERQVSYEQYF

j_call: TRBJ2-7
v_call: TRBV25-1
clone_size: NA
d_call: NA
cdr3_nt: TGTGCCAGCAGTGAAACATCATACGAGCAGTACTTC
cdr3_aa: CASSETSYEQYF

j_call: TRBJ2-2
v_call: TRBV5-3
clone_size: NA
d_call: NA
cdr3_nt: TGTGCCAGAAGCACACCAAAGGGCAGGGGAGACACCGGGGAGCTGTTTTTT
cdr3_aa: CARSTPKGRGDTGELFF

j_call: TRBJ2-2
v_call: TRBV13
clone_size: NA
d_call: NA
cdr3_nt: TGTGCCAGCAGCTTTCAAGAGACCGGGGAGCTGTTTTTT
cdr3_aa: CASSFQETGELFF

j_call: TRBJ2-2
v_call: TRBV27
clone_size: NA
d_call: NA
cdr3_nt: TGTGCCACCACGCCGTTCGGCACCGGGGAGCTGTTTTTT
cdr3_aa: CATTPFGTGELFF

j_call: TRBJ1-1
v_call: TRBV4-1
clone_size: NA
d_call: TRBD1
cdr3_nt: TGCGCCAGCAGCCGACAGGGAAACACTGAAGCTTTCTTT
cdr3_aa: CASSRQGNTEAFF

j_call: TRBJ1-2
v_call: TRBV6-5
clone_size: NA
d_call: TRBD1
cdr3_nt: TGTGCCAGCAGTCCTCAGGACAGGCCAGTTTATGGCTACACCTTC
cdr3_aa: CASSPQDRPVYGYTF

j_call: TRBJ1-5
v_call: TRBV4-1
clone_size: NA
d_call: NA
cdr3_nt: TGCGCCAGCAGCCCGGGACACCTTAGCAATCAGCCCCAGCATTTT
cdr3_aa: CASSPGHLSNQPQHF

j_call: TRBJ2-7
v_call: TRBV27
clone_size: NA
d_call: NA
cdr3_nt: TGTGCCACGTTCCCCGAGCAGTACTTC
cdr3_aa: CATFPEQYF

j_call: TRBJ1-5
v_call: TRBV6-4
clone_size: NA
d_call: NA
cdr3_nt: TGTGCCAGCAGTGACCCGGGGGGCAGCTACAATCAGCCCCAGCATTTT
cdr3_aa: CASSDPGGSYNQPQHF

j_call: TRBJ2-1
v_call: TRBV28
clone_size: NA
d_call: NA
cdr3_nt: TGTGCCAGCAGCTATCCCGGAGGGAATGAGCAGTTCTTC
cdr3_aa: CASSYPGGNEQFF

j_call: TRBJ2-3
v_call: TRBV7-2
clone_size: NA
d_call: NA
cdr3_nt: TGTGCCAGCAGCTTAGCGGGGACTAGCACAGATACGCAGTATTTT
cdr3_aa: CASSLAGTSTDTQYF